This T cell receptor (beta chain) appears in the sequencing data of a study of blood T cell repertoires in COVID-19. Study-wide background: Acute and convalescent COVID-19 samples came from the United States, Italy and Spain.

Enrollment of patients from Seattle took place during active infection, with longitudinal follow-up. Original processing methods: From reference gene primer amplification, estimates of nucleated cell counts were derived. Profiled with immunoSEQ multiplex PCR; TCRdb holds only in-frame clones, not every one. D and trimming were read from the DNA, whereas the V and J calls and clone size are those reported in that table. The sample holds nearly 300,000 clones, around 85% seen once. V shed 6 bases, J shed 4 bases, and the junction held 9 bases outside the gene matches. This CDR3 has 15 amino acids. Germline V gene sequence: CDR1 SNHLY, CDR2 FYNNEI.

The sequencing input was peripheral blood. V usage is TRBV2 and J usage is TRBJ1-1; 9 bases fit TRBD1. This TCR came from a human donor with COVID-19, enrolled during active disease. The donor label of this sample is uncertain. CDR3 residues: CASSETGQGTTEAFF. CDR3 nucleotides: TGTGCCAGCAGCGAAACGGGACAGGGTACCACTGAAGCTTTCTTT.